This T cell receptor beta chain originates from a study of T cells after yellow fever vaccination. With regard to this clonotype: What it binds is unknown.

Germline CDR1 and CDR2: SGHTA and FQGNSA. This CDR3 spans 16 amino acids. V lost 5 bases to trimming and J lost 1 base, with 16 bases between them. Generation of TCR cDNA used 5'RACE template switching (which added a universal primer site and UMIs). TCRdb recomputed calls from the 5' RACE reads with MiXCR, one row per CDR3 protein. The sample shows roughly 240,000 distinct CDR3 sequences, roughly 6.8% of them seen only once. Overall study results and limits: The CD4 compartment and the CD8 compartment contained a small share of clonotypes in common. Abundant clonotypes from the bulk population could get into FACS-sorted repertoires as contaminants.

The gene calls are TRBV7-2 and TRBJ2-3; D might be TRBD2 (7 bases). The input for sequencing was CD4+ T cells sorted from PBMCs, taken on the day of the yellow fever booster vaccination. The clonotype comes from a man between 25 and 39 years old who received the YFV17D yellow fever vaccine. For the CDR3, the DNA is TGTGCCAGCAGCCGGGGGGCGGGAGTTGGCACAGATACGCAGTATTTT. Translation gives CASSRGAGVGTDTQYF.